The 21 T cell receptor beta chains below come from one sample, sequenced in a study of blood T cell repertoires in COVID-19. Assay: immunoSEQ multiplex PCR; the TCRdb copy retains only in-frame clones and omits some. The sample records about 260,000 clones, 86% being singletons. Sequencing used peripheral blood. These receptors were obtained from a man in his forties or fifties with active or convalescent COVID-19.

V usage is TRBV11-3 and J usage is TRBJ2-3; 10 bases map to TRBD2. V lost 3 bases, J lost 0 bases, and 3 bases stayed unmatched. Germline V lookup: CDR1 SGHNT, CDR2 YENEEA. The CDR3 is 16 residues long. The chain's CDR3 is CASSLRTSGSTDTQYF. CDR3 in DNA: TGTGCCAGCAGCTTGCGGACTAGCGGTAGCACAGATACGCAGTATTTT.

In this sample, this clone turned up once. The rearrangement uses TRBV11-2 and TRBJ2-1, with 11 bases aligning to TRBD2. The CDR3 extends over 15 amino acids. The germline CDR1 and CDR2 sequences are SGHAT and FQNNGV. Trimming cost V 5 bases and J 3 bases; bases outside gene matches: 3. The CDR3 is CASSQGLAVYNEQFF. CDR3 nucleotide sequence: TGTGCCAGCAGCCAGGGACTAGCGGTCTACAATGAGCAGTTCTTC.

The rearrangement links TRBV7-9 to TRBJ1-5; no reliable D call. V dropped 3 bases and J dropped 6 bases, with 6 bases sitting between them. The CDR3 is 12 residues long. Germline V gene lookup returns CDR1 SEHNR and CDR2 FQNEAQ (reference sequence). The DNA for the CDR3 is TGTGCCAGCAGCTTTACGGGTCAGCCCCAGCATTTT. Its protein is CASSFTGQPQHF.

V and J are TRBV18 and TRBJ2-2, with TRBD2 as a possible D gene (5 bases). The V end was cut by 2 bases, the J end by 1 base, with 11 bases between. The germline V gene encodes CDR1 KGHSH and CDR2 LQKENI. This CDR3 contains 16 residues. CDR3 nucleotides: TGTGCCAGCTCACCATCTAGAGGGAGGAACACCGGGGAGCTGTTTTTT. It encodes CASSPSRGRNTGELFF.

The count of this clone is one. The rearrangement joins TRBV2 to TRBJ1-1; 8 bases line up with TRBD1. CDR1 and CDR2 (germline): SNHLY, FYNNEI. CDR3 length equals 13 residues. With V trimmed by 6 bases and J by 4 bases, 4 bases remained unmatched. In nucleotides, the CDR3 is TGTGCCAGCAGCGACAGGGGTTTCACTGAAGCTTTCTTT. Its translation: CASSDRGFTEAFF.

V is TRBV30 and J is TRBJ2-1, with D possibly matching TRBD1 (5 bases). With 5 bases removed from V and 10 bases from J, the gap between germline ends came to 18 bases. This CDR3 is built from 13 residues. Germline V gene data show CDR1 as GTSNPN and CDR2 as SVGIG (reference sequence). CDR3 region: CAWSASGFGEQFF. CDR3 DNA sequence: TGTGCCTGGTCCGCCTCAGGGTTCGGGGAGCAGTTCTTC.

This clone was observed once. The V and J genes are TRBV28 and TRBJ1-6; D may be TRBD1 (6 bases). The CDR3 runs 15 residues. CDR1 is MDHEN and CDR2 is SYDVKM in the germline V gene. Trimming shortened V by 8 bases and J by 2 bases, and 13 bases separated the two germline ends. CDR3 region: CASGQGFTYNSPLHF. The CDR3 DNA sequence: TGTGCCAGCGGCCAGGGGTTCACCTATAATTCACCCCTCCACTTT.

This clone came up a few times. The chain is built from TRBV27 and TRBJ1-6; 10 positions match TRBD1. This CDR3 is 15 amino acids long. V gave up 6 bases and J gave up 12 bases; unmatched junction bases: 11. Germline V gives CDR1 MNHEY, CDR2 SMNVEV (reference sequence). CDR3 nucleotides: TGTGCCAGCAGCACTCCGGGACAGGGGAGGGGACCCCTCCACTTT. It yields the protein CASSTPGQGRGPLHF.

V gene TRBV12-5 combines with J gene TRBJ2-7, with 9 nucleotides matching TRBD1. Germline CDR1 and CDR2: LGHNT and FRNRAP. The trim removed 6 bases at V and 2 bases at J, leaving 11 bases unmatched. This CDR3 is 16 amino acids long. The CDR3 DNA sequence: TGTGCTAGTGGAGGTCGAGGGACAGGGAATGCCTACGAGCAGTACTTC. Its protein product is CASGGRGTGNAYEQYF.

The CDR3 region has the DNA TGCAGTGCTAGTGATAGGGGCTATGGCTACACCTTC. Translated, it gives CSASDRGYGYTF. The chain joins TRBV20-1 to TRBJ1-2, with D perhaps TRBD1 (5 bases). CDR3 size: 12 residues. Germline CDR1 and CDR2: DFQATT and SNEGSKA (reference sequence). Trimming cost V 3 bases and J 4 bases, with 9 bases left between them.

The rearrangement links TRBV15 to TRBJ2-7, with 10 nucleotides matching TRBD2. Per the germline V gene, CDR1 is LNHNV and CDR2 is YYDKDF (reference sequence). This CDR3 comprises 16 residues. Trimming cost V 2 bases and J 2 bases; bases outside gene matches: 6. The CDR3 nucleotides are TGTGCCACCAGCAGAATGCCTAGCGGGAGCACCTACGAGCAGTACTTC. Protein product: CATSRMPSGSTYEQYF.

This chain links TRBV4-2 with TRBJ2-5; no reliable D call. Germline-derived CDR1 and CDR2 are LGHNA and YNFKEQ. The CDR3 covers 12 residues. V was shortened by 0 bases and J by 7 bases, with 6 bases between the two germline ends. Written as DNA, the CDR3 is TGTGCCAGCAGCCAAGAGGCAGGGACCCAGTACTTC. It specifies CASSQEAGTQYF.

The chain carries TRBV9 and TRBJ1-3; no clear D. Germline CDR1 is SGDLS and CDR2 is YYNGEE. V lost 6 bases to trimming and J lost 0 bases, with 7 bases between them. The CDR3 has 13 residues. Here the CDR3 DNA reads TGTGCCAGCAACGCCTACTCTGGAAACACCATATATTTT. Translation: CASNAYSGNTIYF.

The rearrangement uses TRBV4-1 and TRBJ1-2; 9 bases map to TRBD1. Per germline, CDR1 MGHRA and CDR2 YSYEKL. The CDR3 is 15 amino acids. The ends lost 2 bases at V and 5 bases at J; junction bases unmatched: 6. Here the CDR3 DNA reads TGCGCCAGCAGCCAAAGTGAGGACAGGGGTTATGGCTACACCTTC. This codes for CASSQSEDRGYGYTF.

This clone appeared a few times. V gene TRBV5-4 combines with J gene TRBJ2-5, with 10 positions matching TRBD2. The germline V gene encodes CDR1 SGHNT and CDR2 YYREEE (reference sequence). The CDR3 has 17 amino acids. The V and J ends lost 0 bases and 3 bases, in that order; junction bases with no gene match: 8. Here the CDR3 reads CASSLELLAGAKETQYF. As DNA, the CDR3 is TGTGCCAGCAGCTTGGAACTGCTAGCGGGGGCGAAAGAGACCCAGTACTTC.

This clone was counted once. The V and J genes are TRBV3-1 (or the pseudogene TRBV3-2) and TRBJ2-2, with D tentatively TRBD1 (6 bases). This CDR3 spans 18 amino acids. CDR1 is LGHDT, CDR2 YNNKEL, per germline (reference sequence). V gave up 1 base and J gave up 4 bases, with 19 bases separating them. The CDR3 DNA is TGTGCCAGCAGCCAAGGAACGTCCAGGGGTCTTCCCACCGGGGAGCTGTTTTTT. Translating it yields CASSQGTSRGLPTGELFF.

J is TRBJ1-1 and V is TRBV6-6, with no clear D. Germline V gives CDR1 MNHNY, CDR2 SVGAGI (reference sequence). The ends were cut back, 0 bases at V and 6 bases at J, with 8 bases in the middle. This CDR3 contains 13 residues. CDR3 protein: CASSYSGEAEAFF. The CDR3 DNA reads TGTGCCAGCAGTTACTCCGGGGAGGCTGAAGCTTTCTTT.

The rearrangement links TRBV28 to TRBJ1-6; D perhaps matches TRBD1 (6 bases). Trimming removed 6 bases from V and 7 bases from J, with 10 bases in between. The germline CDR1 and CDR2 sequences are MDHEN and SYDVKM. The CDR3 runs 13 residues. CDR3 residues: CASRYDRNSPLHF. The CDR3 region has the DNA TGTGCCAGCAGATACGACAGGAATTCACCCCTCCACTTT.

The chain couples TRBV5-4 to TRBJ2-1; 9 bases align to TRBD2. Trimming took 2 bases from V and 8 from J; bases not matched to a gene: 2. The germline CDR1 and CDR2 sequences are SGHNT and YYREEE (reference sequence). The CDR3 contains 13 residues. In DNA form, the CDR3 reads TGTGCCAGCAGCTTAATAGCGGGAGATGAGCAGTTCTTC. Residues: CASSLIAGDEQFF.

This CDR3 is CASSAGGAGNTEAFF. The DNA of the CDR3 is TGCGCCAGCAGTGCAGGGGGCGCCGGGAACACTGAAGCTTTCTTT. The chain uses TRBV10-1 and TRBJ1-1; TRBD1 matches at 8 bases. CDR3 length equals 15 residues. Germline CDR1 WNHNN, CDR2 SYGVQD (reference sequence). The V gene end was trimmed by 4 bases and the J gene end by 1 base; junction bases not matched to a gene: 5.

The rearrangement links TRBV27 to TRBJ1-5, with D possibly matching TRBD1 (5 bases). Trimming removed 3 bases from V and 7 bases from J, with 13 bases in between. Germline V gene lookup returns CDR1 MNHEY and CDR2 SMNVEV (reference sequence). The CDR3 contains 14 residues. The CDR3 DNA reads as TGTGCCAGCAGTTTGGGGGGAGGAGGGCAGCCCCAGCATTTT. Translation: CASSLGGGGQPQHF.